This entry lists 23 T cell receptor beta chains sequenced from one sample in a study of neurological immune-mediated disorders. Time point described: longitudinal time-point 2. TCRdb analysed the 5' RACE reads with MiXCR anew, one entry per CDR3 protein. The data show some 60,000 distinct CDR3 sequences, more than 7.5% seen once. Sequenced sample: PBMCs. The receptors derive from a man aged 25 to 40 in good health.

Details on this clonotype: Just one base apart from a much larger clone, this may be a read error. This rearrangement joins TRBV5-1 to TRBJ2-5; D uncertain. The CDR3 has 13 amino acids. Germline assignment: CDR1 SGHRS and CDR2 YFSETQ. Here the CDR3 reads CANSLEGVVTQYF. The CDR3 DNA sequence: TGCGCCAACAGCTTGGAAGGCGTTGTGACCCAGTACTTC.

The sample holds many counts of this clonotype. This chain uses TRBV5-1 with TRBJ2-5; the D is unclear. V was trimmed by 0 bases and J by 5 bases, leaving 11 bases between them. Germline CDR1 SGHRS, CDR2 YFSETQ. The CDR3 sequence is 14 residues long. The CDR3 spells CASSLAPSTETQYF. The CDR3 DNA reads TGCGCCAGCAGCTTGGCCCCCAGCACGGAGACCCAGTACTTC.

At least ten counts were recorded for this clonotype. The chain uses TRBV10-1 and TRBJ2-7, with D uncertain. This CDR3 is 15 amino acids long. Trimming took 2 bases from V and 0 from J, leaving 11 bases between them. Germline V gene lookup returns CDR1 WNHNN and CDR2 SYGVQD (reference sequence). The CDR3 sequence is CASSEVGYSSYEQYF. CDR3 DNA: TGCGCCAGCAGTGAGGTCGGGTACTCCTCCTACGAGCAGTACTTC.

The sample holds many counts of this clonotype. CDR3 region: CASRGTSGTGETQYF. The CDR3 nucleotides read TGTGCCAGCAGGGGGACTAGCGGGACTGGAGAGACCCAGTACTTC. V gene TRBV2 combines with J gene TRBJ2-5; TRBD2 aligns across 13 bases. V shed 6 bases, J shed 4 bases, and the junction held 5 bases outside the gene matches. CDR1 and CDR2 from the germline V gene are SNHLY and FYNNEI. The CDR3 is 15 amino acids.

The chain links TRBV7-6 to TRBJ2-7; 8 bases fit TRBD1. The CDR3 runs to 16 residues. Trimming at V came to 5 bases and at J to 4 bases, leaving 13 bases not matched to a gene. From germline, CDR1 is SGHVS and CDR2 FNYEAQ. CDR3 sequence (DNA): TGTGCCAGCAGCCCCCAGGCAGGGGGCGCAGGGTACGAGCAGTACTTC. Its translation is CASSPQAGGAGYEQYF.

In its sample, this clonotype was seen many times. J is TRBJ2-5 and V is TRBV12-3 or TRBV12-4; D unclear. Trimming took off 5 bases at V and 1 base at J, with 8 bases between the two ends. The CDR3 spans 13 residues. CDR3 nucleotides: TGTGCCAGCAGTCTGGATTCCCAAGAGACCCAGTACTTC. Translation: CASSLDSQETQYF.

This clonotype occurred many times. The CDR3 is CASSLEAPEVDTQYF. For the CDR3, the DNA is TGCGCCAGCAGCTTGGAGGCCCCCGAAGTGGATACGCAGTATTTT. The chain links TRBV5-1 to TRBJ2-3, with D unresolved. Per germline, CDR1 SGHRS and CDR2 YFSETQ. The CDR3 spans 15 residues. Trimming removed 0 bases from V and 6 bases from J, with 14 bases in between.

This clonotype was seen repeatedly, ten times or more. This sequence joins TRBV20-1 and TRBJ2-1; D is possibly TRBD2 (6 bases). Between the trimmed V and J ends, which lost 5 bases and 1 base, there was a span of 12 bases. The germline V gene has CDR1 DFQATT and CDR2 SNEGSKA (reference sequence). This CDR3 is 14 amino acids long. In nucleotides, the CDR3 is TGCAGTGCTTCGCTAGCGAGTTCCTACAATGAGCAGTTCTTC. It specifies CSASLASSYNEQFF.

There are many counts of this clonotype. The gene calls are TRBV20-1 and TRBJ2-7; 10 bases fit TRBD2. The CDR3 contains 16 residues. Trimming cost V 2 bases and J 3 bases; bases outside gene matches: 10. Germline assignment: CDR1 DFQATT and CDR2 SNEGSKA (reference sequence). The CDR3 DNA reads TGCAGTGCTAGACCCCCCTGGGCTAGCGGGAGCTACGAGCAGTACTTC. Translating it yields CSARPPWASGSYEQYF.

In this sample, this clonotype turned up many times. The rearrangement joins TRBV28 to TRBJ2-1; TRBD1 matches at 9 bases. The CDR3 runs 16 residues. With V trimmed by 5 bases and J by 6 bases, 11 bases remained unmatched. CDR1 is MDHEN and CDR2 is SYDVKM in the germline V gene. The DNA for the CDR3 is TGTGCCAGCAGTCCGCTCTGGGGACAGGGCATCAATGAGCAGTTCTTC. This encodes CASSPLWGQGINEQFF.

This clonotype appeared a few times. The chain couples TRBV3-1 to TRBJ2-7; 10 bases match TRBD2. The CDR3 covers 14 residues. Germline V CDR1 and CDR2: LGHDT, YNNKEL (reference sequence). V was clipped by 4 bases and J by 3 bases; unmatched bases: 3. CDR3 amino acids: CASSRSSGSYEQYF. The CDR3 bases are TGTGCCAGCAGCCGGTCTAGCGGGAGCTACGAGCAGTACTTC.

This clonotype was recorded many times. V usage is TRBV12-3 or TRBV12-4 and J usage is TRBJ2-5, with a weak D call TRBD1 (5 bases). V lost 1 base and J lost 5, with 14 bases in between. The CDR3 consists of 15 residues. The CDR3 loop reads CASSLEGAVTETQYF. The CDR3 nucleotides read TGTGCCAGCAGTTTAGAAGGGGCGGTAACGGAGACCCAGTACTTC.

In its sample, this clonotype was seen many times. This chain uses TRBV28 with TRBJ2-7; maybe TRBD2 (6 bases). Germline V lookup: CDR1 MDHEN, CDR2 SYDVKM. The CDR3 totals 13 residues. Trimming took off 8 bases at V and 6 bases at J, with 17 bases between the two ends. The CDR3 region is CASLTPPGAEQYF. CDR3 in DNA: TGTGCCAGCCTTACACCCCCGGGAGCCGAGCAGTACTTC.

The rearrangement joins TRBV14 to TRBJ2-1; the match to TRBD2 covers 7 bases. CDR1 SGHDN and CDR2 FVKESK come from the germline V gene. The CDR3 covers 18 residues. V was pared by 0 bases and J by 4 bases, with 12 bases of the junction left unmatched. In DNA form, the CDR3 reads TGTGCCAGCAGCCAAGATCGCTTTAGCGGGCCCATGTACAATGAGCAGTTCTTC. This sequence encodes CASSQDRFSGPMYNEQFF.

This clonotype was counted at least ten times. V usage is TRBV7-8 and J usage is TRBJ1-6; D unresolved. The germline CDR1 and CDR2 sequences are SGHVS and FQNEAQ. The CDR3 runs 14 residues. V was clipped by 4 bases and J by 7 bases, with 11 bases between them. In DNA form, the CDR3 reads TGTGCCAGCAGCTCCGGCAACCCAAATTCACCCCTCCACTTT. It codes for CASSSGNPNSPLHF. Full variable domain (missing parts from reference TRBV7-8 and TRBJ1-6): GAGVSQSPRYKVAKRGQDVALRCDPISGHVSLFWYQQALGQGPEFLTYFQNEAQLDKSGLPSDRFFAERPEGSVSTLKIQRTQQEDSAVYLCASSSGNPNSPLHFGNGTRLTVT.

As to this clonotype: A read error may produce the germline difference seen at one junction end. The chain links TRBV24-1 to TRBJ1-2; D gene uncertain. This CDR3 is built from 11 residues. Looked up from germline, CDR1 is KGHDR and CDR2 is SFDVKD. The CDR3, as DNA: TGTACCACCAGTGGGCGTGGAGACTACACCTTC. This codes for CTTSGRGDYTF.

This clonotype was seen repeatedly, ten times or more. The rearrangement joins TRBV6-2 or TRBV6-3 to TRBJ2-7; D unresolved. This CDR3 is 13 amino acids long. The germline V gene encodes CDR1 MNHEY and CDR2 SVGEGT. The V gene lost 6 bases and the J gene lost 4 bases, with 13 bases spanning the gap. The CDR3 DNA sequence: TGTGCCAGCAGGGCGTCCCCCGTATACGAGCAGTACTTC. Translation: CASRASPVYEQYF.

This clonotype was picked up many times. V usage is TRBV20-1 and J usage is TRBJ2-5; D may be TRBD2 (5 bases). Germline V gives CDR1 DFQATT, CDR2 SNEGSKA (reference sequence). Trimming took 6 bases from V and 3 from J, leaving 17 bases between them. The CDR3 totals 14 residues. The CDR3 coding sequence is TGCAGTGCCAAGGGTCTGCGGGTGGAAGAGACCCAGTACTTC. It translates to CSAKGLRVEETQYF.

This clonotype was seen many times. This chain joins TRBV5-5 and TRBJ2-5, with 7 bases matching TRBD2. The germline V gene encodes CDR1 SGHKS and CDR2 YYEKEE (reference sequence). V was clipped by 6 bases and J by 7 bases; unmatched bases: 9. This CDR3 contains 13 residues. CDR3 sequence: CASTSGAGTTQYF. The CDR3 nucleotides read TGTGCCAGCACTAGCGGAGCTGGGACGACCCAGTACTTC.

The sample holds many counts of this clonotype. The V and J genes are TRBV20-1 and TRBJ1-5; possible D gene TRBD1, 5 bases. From germline, CDR1 is DFQATT and CDR2 SNEGSKA (reference sequence). This CDR3 has 15 residues. Trimming removed 6 bases at V and 5 bases at J, with 20 bases between. CDR3 bases: TGCAGTGCCCGAACCGCGGGACGTTTGGATCAGCCCCAGCATTTT. Encoded protein: CSARTAGRLDQPQHF.

Only a few counts were recorded for this clonotype. The rearrangement joins TRBV7-9 to TRBJ1-4; 7 nucleotides align to TRBD1. The ends lost 7 bases at V and 4 bases at J; junction bases unmatched: 6. The CDR3 has 14 amino acids. From germline, CDR1 is SEHNR and CDR2 FQNEAQ (reference sequence). Written as DNA, the CDR3 is TGTGCCAGCAACTCGGGACAGCTTAATGAAAAACTGTTTTTT. Its protein product is CASNSGQLNEKLFF.

This clonotype was detected ten times or more. The rearrangement joins TRBV7-3 to TRBJ2-5, with 8 positions matching TRBD2. Trimming removed 3 bases from V and 2 bases from J; junction bases left unmatched: 11. Germline V CDR1 and CDR2: SGHTA, FQGTGA. This CDR3 is 17 amino acids long. The CDR3 nucleotides read TGTGCCAGCAGCTTGGGAGTTGGTAGCGGGACTCAAGAGACCCAGTACTTC. Translated, it gives CASSLGVGSGTQETQYF.

This clonotype has at least ten counts. The rearrangement links TRBV5-1 to TRBJ2-1; 9 nucleotides line up with TRBD2. There are 16 residues in the CDR3. The J segment lost 0 bases and the V segment lost 6 bases, leaving 7 bases of the junction unmatched. Looked up from germline, CDR1 is SGHRS and CDR2 is YFSETQ. CDR3 amino acids: CASKPVAGVSYNEQFF. Here the CDR3 DNA reads TGCGCCAGCAAACCCGTAGCGGGAGTCTCCTACAATGAGCAGTTCTTC. The complete variable domain, with remaining parts taken from reference TRBV5-1 and TRBJ2-1, reads KAGVTQTPRYLIKTRGQQVTLSCSPISGHRSVSWYQQTPGQGLQFLFEYFSETQRNKGNFPGRFSGRQFSNSRSEMNVSTLELGDSALYLCASKPVAGVSYNEQFFGPGTRLTVL.